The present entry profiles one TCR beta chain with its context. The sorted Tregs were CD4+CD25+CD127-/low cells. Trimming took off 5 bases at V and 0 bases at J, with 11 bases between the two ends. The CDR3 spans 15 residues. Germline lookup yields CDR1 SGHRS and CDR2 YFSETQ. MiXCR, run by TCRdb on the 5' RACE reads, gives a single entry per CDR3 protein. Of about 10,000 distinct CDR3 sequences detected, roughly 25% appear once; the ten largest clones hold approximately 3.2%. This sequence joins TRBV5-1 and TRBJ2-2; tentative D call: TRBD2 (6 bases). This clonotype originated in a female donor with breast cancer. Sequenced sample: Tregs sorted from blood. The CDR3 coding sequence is TGCGCCAGCAGGGGTAGCGGATCGAACACCGGGGAGCTGTTTTTT. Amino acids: CASRGSGSNTGELFF.